This T cell receptor (beta chain) appears in the sequencing data of a study of beta chain features in type 1 diabetes. Once sorted, every population was more than 95% pure. Every bit of the isolated RNA underwent reverse transcription, so sequencing read expressed TCRB transcripts. The average read count of naive, central memory and regulatory T cell samples was a few million. This table comes from immunoSEQ multiplex PCR, and its TCRdb copy is limited to in-frame clones, with some not included. The sample records about 120,000 clones, around 16% being singletons. Worth noting for this clone: The antigen is undetermined.

Per germline, CDR1 SGHDN and CDR2 FVKESK. V was pared by 4 bases and J by 0 bases, with 16 bases between. The CDR3 sequence is 17 residues long. Study-level results: Sampled from patients, naive, central memory and Treg TCRB repertoires appeared more similar than those sampled from healthy donors. Cells carrying high TCR expression could end up over-represented when cDNA is sequenced. All four CD4+ subsets of Type 1 diabetes patients contained TCRB CDR3s that were moderately but significantly shorter.

The chain uses TRBV14 and TRBJ1-3; tentatively, D is TRBD1 (5 bases). This sequence was found in a man in his late teens or twenties with type 1 diabetes. The source material was central memory CD4+ T cells from blood. The DNA for the CDR3 is TGTGCCAGCAGCCCTTTCCCTAGACAGAACTCTGGAAACACCATATATTTT. Amino acids: CASSPFPRQNSGNTIYF.